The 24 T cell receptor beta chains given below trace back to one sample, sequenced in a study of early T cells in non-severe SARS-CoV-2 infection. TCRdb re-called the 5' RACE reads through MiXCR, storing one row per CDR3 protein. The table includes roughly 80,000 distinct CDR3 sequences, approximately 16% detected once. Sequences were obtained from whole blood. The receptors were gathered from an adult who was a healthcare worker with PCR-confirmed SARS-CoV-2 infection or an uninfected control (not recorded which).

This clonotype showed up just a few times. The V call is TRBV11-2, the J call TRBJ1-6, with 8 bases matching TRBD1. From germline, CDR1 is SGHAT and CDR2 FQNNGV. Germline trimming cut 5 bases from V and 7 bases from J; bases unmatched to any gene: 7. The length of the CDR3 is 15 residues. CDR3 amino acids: CASSARQGSNSPLHF. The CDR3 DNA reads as TGTGCCAGCAGCGCCCGACAGGGGAGCAATTCACCCCTCCACTTT. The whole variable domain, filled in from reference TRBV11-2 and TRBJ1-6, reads EAGVAQSPRYKIIEKRQSVAFWCNPISGHATLYWYQQILGQGPKLLIQFQNNGVVDDSQLPKDRFSAERLKGVDSTLKIQPAKLEDSAVYLCASSARQGSNSPLHFGNGTRLTVT.

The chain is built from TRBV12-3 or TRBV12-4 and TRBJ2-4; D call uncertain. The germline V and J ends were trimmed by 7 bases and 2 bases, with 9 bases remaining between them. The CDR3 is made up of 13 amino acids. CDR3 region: CASTSPSKNIQYF. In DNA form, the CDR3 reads TGTGCCAGCACCTCCCCTTCCAAAAACATTCAGTACTTC.

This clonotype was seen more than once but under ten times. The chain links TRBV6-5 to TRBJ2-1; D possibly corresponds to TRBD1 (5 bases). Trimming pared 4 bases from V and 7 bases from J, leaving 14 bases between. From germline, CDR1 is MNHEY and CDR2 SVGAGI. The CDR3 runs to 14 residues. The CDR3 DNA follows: TGTGCCAGCAGTTCTGCCCCAGGGATGAATGAGCAGTTCTTC. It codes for CASSSAPGMNEQFF.

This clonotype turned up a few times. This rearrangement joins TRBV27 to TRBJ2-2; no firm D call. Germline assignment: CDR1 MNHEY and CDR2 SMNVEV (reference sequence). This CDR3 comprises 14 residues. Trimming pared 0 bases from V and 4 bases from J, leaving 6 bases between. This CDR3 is CASSLSSPTGELFF. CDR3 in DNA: TGTGCCAGCAGTTTATCGAGCCCCACCGGGGAGCTGTTTTTT.

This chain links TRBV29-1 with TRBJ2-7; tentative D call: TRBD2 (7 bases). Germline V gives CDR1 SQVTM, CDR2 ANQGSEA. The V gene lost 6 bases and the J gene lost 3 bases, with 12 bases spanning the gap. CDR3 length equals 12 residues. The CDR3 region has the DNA TGCAGCGTGGGAGGGGGGAGCTACGAGCAGTACTTC. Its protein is CSVGGGSYEQYF.

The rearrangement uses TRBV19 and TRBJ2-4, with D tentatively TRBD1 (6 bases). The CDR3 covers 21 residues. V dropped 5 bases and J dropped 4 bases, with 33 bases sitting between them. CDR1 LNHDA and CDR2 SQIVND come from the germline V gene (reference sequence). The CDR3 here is CASSPDAGTRESPSTKNIQYF. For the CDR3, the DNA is TGTGCCAGTAGTCCCGATGCCGGGACACGGGAATCTCCTAGCACTAAAAACATTCAGTACTTC.

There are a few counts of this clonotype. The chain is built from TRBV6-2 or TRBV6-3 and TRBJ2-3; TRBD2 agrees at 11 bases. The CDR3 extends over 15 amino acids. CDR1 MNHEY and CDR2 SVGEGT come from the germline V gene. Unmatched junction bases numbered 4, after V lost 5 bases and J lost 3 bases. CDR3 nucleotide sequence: TGTGCCAGCAGTCCGCGACTAGCGGGGACAGATACGCAGTATTTT. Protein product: CASSPRLAGTDTQYF.

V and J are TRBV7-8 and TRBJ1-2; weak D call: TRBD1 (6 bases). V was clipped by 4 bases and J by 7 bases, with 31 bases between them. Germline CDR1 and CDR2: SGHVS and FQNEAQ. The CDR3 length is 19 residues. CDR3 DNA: TGTGCCAGCAGCTCTCGCTGGACAGTTCTTGACTTGAGGCACTCTGGCTACACCTTC. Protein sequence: CASSSRWTVLDLRHSGYTF.

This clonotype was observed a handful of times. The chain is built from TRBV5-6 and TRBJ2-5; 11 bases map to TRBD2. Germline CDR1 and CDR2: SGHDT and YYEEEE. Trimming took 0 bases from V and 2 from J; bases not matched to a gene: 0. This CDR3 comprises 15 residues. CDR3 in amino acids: CASSLGLAGQETQYF. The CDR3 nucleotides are TGTGCCAGCAGCTTGGGACTAGCGGGACAAGAGACCCAGTACTTC.

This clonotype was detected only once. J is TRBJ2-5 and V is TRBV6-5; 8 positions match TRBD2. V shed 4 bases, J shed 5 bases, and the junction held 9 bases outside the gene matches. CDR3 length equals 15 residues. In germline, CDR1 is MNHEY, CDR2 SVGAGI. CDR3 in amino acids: CASSWTGTREETQYF. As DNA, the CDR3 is TGTGCCAGCAGTTGGACCGGGACTAGGGAGGAGACCCAGTACTTC.

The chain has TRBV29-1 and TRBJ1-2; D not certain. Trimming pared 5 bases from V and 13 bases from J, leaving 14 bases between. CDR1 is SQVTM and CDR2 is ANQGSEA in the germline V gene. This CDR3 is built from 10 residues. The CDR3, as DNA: TGCAGCGTTCAAGGAGGTCTAGGCACCTTC. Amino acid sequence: CSVQGGLGTF.

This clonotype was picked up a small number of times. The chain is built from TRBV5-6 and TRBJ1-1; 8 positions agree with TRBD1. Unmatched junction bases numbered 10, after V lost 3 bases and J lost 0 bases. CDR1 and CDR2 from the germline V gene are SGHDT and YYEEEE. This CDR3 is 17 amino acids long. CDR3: CASSSGQGRDMNTEAFF. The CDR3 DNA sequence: TGTGCCAGCAGCTCCGGACAGGGTAGGGACATGAACACTGAAGCTTTCTTT.

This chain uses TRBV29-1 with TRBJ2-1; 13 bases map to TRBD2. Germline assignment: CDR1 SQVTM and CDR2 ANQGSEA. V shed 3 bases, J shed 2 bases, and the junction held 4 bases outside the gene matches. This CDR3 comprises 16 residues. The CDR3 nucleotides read TGCAGCGTTGAGACGGGACTAGCGGGGACCTACAATGAGCAGTTCTTC. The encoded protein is CSVETGLAGTYNEQFF.

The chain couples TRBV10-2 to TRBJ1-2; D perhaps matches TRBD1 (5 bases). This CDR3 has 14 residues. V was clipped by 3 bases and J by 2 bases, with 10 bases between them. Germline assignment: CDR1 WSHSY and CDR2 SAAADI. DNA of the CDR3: TGCGCCAGCAGTGAATCGGCAGGGAACTATGGCTACACCTTC. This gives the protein CASSESAGNYGYTF.

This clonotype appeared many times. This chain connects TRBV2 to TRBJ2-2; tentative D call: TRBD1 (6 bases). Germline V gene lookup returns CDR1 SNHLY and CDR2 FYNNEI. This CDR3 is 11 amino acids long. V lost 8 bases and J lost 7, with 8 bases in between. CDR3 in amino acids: CASQGHGELFF. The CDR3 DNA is TGTGCCAGCCAGGGGCACGGGGAGCTGTTTTTT.

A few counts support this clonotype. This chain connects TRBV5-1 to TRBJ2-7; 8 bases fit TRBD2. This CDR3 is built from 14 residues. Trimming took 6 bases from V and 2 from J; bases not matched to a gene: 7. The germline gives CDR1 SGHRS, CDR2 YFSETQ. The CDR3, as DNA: TGCGCCAGCAATCCGGCGGGAGGACCCTACGAGCAGTACTTC. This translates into CASNPAGGPYEQYF.

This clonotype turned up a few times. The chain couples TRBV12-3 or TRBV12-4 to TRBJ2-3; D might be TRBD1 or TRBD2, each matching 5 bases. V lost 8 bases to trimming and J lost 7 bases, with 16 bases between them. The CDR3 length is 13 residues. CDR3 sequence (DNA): TGTGCCAGCGGGGACCCATTCGTGAATACGCAGTATTTT. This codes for CASGDPFVNTQYF.

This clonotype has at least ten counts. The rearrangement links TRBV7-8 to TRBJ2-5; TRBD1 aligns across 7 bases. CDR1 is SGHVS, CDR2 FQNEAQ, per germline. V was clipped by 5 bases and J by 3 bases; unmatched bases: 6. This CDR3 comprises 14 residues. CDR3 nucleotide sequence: TGTGCCAGCAGCCCCGGGACAGTAGAAGAGACCCAGTACTTC. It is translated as CASSPGTVEETQYF.

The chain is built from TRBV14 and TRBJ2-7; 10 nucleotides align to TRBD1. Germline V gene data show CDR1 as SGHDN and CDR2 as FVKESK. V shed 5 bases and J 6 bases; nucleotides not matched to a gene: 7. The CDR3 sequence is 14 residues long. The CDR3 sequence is CASSSRQGASEQYF. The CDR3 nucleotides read TGTGCCAGCAGCTCTCGACAGGGGGCAAGCGAGCAGTACTTC.

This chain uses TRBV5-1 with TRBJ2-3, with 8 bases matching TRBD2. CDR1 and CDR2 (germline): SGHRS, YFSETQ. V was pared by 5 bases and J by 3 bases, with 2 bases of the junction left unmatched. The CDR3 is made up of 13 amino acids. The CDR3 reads CASRASGTDTQYF. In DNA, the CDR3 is TGCGCCAGCAGGGCTAGCGGGACAGATACGCAGTATTTT. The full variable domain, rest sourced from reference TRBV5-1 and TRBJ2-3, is KAGVTQTPRYLIKTRGQQVTLSCSPISGHRSVSWYQQTPGQGLQFLFEYFSETQRNKGNFPGRFSGRQFSNSRSEMNVSTLELGDSALYLCASRASGTDTQYFGPGTRLTVL.

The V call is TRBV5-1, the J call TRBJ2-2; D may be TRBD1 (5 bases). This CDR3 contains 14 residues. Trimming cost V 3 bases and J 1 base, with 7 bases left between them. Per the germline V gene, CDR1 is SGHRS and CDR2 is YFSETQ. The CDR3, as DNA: TGCGCCAGCAGCTCCCAGGGGAACACCGGGGAGCTGTTTTTT. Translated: CASSSQGNTGELFF.

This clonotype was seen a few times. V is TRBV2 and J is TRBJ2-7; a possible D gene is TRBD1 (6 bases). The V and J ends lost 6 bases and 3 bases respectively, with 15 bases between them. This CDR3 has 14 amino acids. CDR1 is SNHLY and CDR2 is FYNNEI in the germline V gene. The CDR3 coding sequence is TGTGCCAGCAGGGGACAAAGAGTCGGCTACGAGCAGTACTTC. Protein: CASRGQRVGYEQYF.

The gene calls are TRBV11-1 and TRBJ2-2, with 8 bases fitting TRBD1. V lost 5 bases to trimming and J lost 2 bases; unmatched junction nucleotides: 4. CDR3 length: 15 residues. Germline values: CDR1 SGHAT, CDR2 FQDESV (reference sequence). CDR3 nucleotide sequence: TGTGCCAGCAGCGTCCAGGGGGCCAACACCGGGGAGCTGTTTTTT. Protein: CASSVQGANTGELFF.

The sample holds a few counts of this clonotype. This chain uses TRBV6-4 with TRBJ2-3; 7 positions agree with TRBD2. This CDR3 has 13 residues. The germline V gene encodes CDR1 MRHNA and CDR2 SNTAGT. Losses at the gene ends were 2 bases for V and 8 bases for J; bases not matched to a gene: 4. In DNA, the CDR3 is TGTGCCAGCAGTGACCGGGAGGAGGGTACGCAGTATTTT. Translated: CASSDREEGTQYF.